These 10 T cell receptor beta chains originate from one sample sequenced in a study of blood T cell dynamics during melanoma immunotherapy. Assay used: immunoSEQ multiplex PCR; TCRdb lists only in-frame clones, some missing. This sample has more than 15,000 clones, with 83% found just once. Time point in this sample: pre-treatment baseline. The specimen comprised blood, sampled from a patient treated with checkpoint blockade. All receptors come from a human donor with melanoma.

The chain combines TRBV4-1 with TRBJ2-5; 11 nucleotides agree with TRBD2. Per the germline V gene, CDR1 is MGHRA and CDR2 is YSYEKL. V lost 1 base and J lost 5; bases outside the gene matches: 12. The length of the CDR3 is 18 residues. The CDR3 nucleotides are TGCGCCAGCAGCCAAGGCGACCGACTAGCGGGAATACAGGAGACCCAGTACTTC. It yields the protein CASSQGDRLAGIQETQYF.

The chain combines TRBV19 with TRBJ2-2, with TRBD1 matching over 9 bases. V shed 7 bases and J 3 bases; nucleotides not matched to a gene: 15. CDR3 size: 18 residues. Germline lookup yields CDR1 LNHDA and CDR2 SQIVND (reference sequence). CDR3 sequence (DNA): TGTGCCAGTACAAGGAGGGTCTGGGGACAGGGCGACACCGGGGAGCTGTTTTTT. This sequence encodes CASTRRVWGQGDTGELFF.

The chain couples TRBV27 to TRBJ1-5; TRBD1 matches at 8 bases. J gave up 3 bases and V 6 bases, and 4 bases lay outside the gene matches. The CDR3 loop spans 14 amino acids. Germline V gene sequence: CDR1 MNHEY, CDR2 SMNVEV (reference sequence). In DNA, the CDR3 is TGTGCCAGCAGAAGGACAGGGTCCAATCAGCCCCAGCATTTT. Translated, it gives CASRRTGSNQPQHF.

The CDR3 DNA reads TGTGCCAGCAGCTCATCCGGGTGGGATACGCAGTATTTT. Amino acids: CASSSSGWDTQYF. The chain links TRBV7-3 to TRBJ2-3; D is uncertain. CDR3 size: 13 residues. From germline, CDR1 is SGHTA and CDR2 FQGTGA. Trimming removed 4 bases at V and 6 bases at J, with 11 bases between.

This clone was seen only a few times. The chain carries TRBV4-1 and TRBJ2-7; D is unclear. Trimming pared 4 bases from V and 3 bases from J, leaving 10 bases between. This CDR3 is built from 13 residues. The germline V gene encodes CDR1 MGHRA and CDR2 YSYEKL. This CDR3 is CASSPRGLYEQYF. Written as DNA, the CDR3 is TGCGCCAGCAGCCCCCGTGGTCTCTACGAGCAGTACTTC.

This clone was found once. CDR3 loop: CASSYGTGSDTQYF. The CDR3 DNA sequence: TGTGCCAGCAGCTACGGGACAGGGTCCGATACGCAGTATTTT. The V call is TRBV7-6, the J call TRBJ2-3; 9 nucleotides agree with TRBD1. The CDR3 spans 14 residues. V lost 4 bases and J lost 6; bases outside the gene matches: 5. Germline CDR1 SGHVS, CDR2 FNYEAQ.

The CDR3 reads CASSMDRVHTEAFF. The CDR3, as DNA: TGTGCCAGCAGCATGGACAGGGTTCACACTGAAGCTTTCTTT. The chain combines TRBV7-2 with TRBJ1-1, with 8 bases that match TRBD1. V gave up 5 bases and J gave up 3 bases; unmatched junction bases: 5. The CDR3 is 14 amino acids. CDR1 is SGHTA, CDR2 FQGNSA, per germline. Variable domain in full (rest from reference TRBV7-2 and TRBJ1-1): GAGVSQSPSNKVTEKGKDVELRCDPISGHTALYWYRQSLGQGLEFLIYFQGNSAPDKSGLPSDRFSAERTGGSVSTLTIQRTQQEDSAVYLCASSMDRVHTEAFFGQGTRLTVV.

The rearrangement links TRBV5-6 to TRBJ2-7, with TRBD2 matching 10 bases. The CDR3 consists of 13 residues. With V trimmed by 3 bases and J by 6 bases, 3 bases remained unmatched. Germline CDR1 is SGHDT and CDR2 is YYEEEE. The chain's CDR3 is CASSYRLAGEQYF. For the CDR3, the DNA is TGTGCCAGCAGCTACCGACTAGCGGGCGAGCAGTACTTC.

The chain carries TRBV7-6 and TRBJ2-7; D is unresolved. V was clipped by 5 bases and J by 3 bases, with 8 bases between them. Germline loops: CDR1 SGHVS, CDR2 FNYEAQ. The CDR3 contains 12 residues. The CDR3 DNA reads TGTGCCAGCAGCGACGACATCTACGAGCAGTACTTC. Protein sequence: CASSDDIYEQYF.

J is TRBJ2-1 and V is TRBV4-3; perhaps D is TRBD1 or TRBD2 (5 bases each). Germline V gene data show CDR1 as LGHNA and CDR2 as YSLEER. V shed 3 bases and J shed 4 bases, with 10 bases lying between them. The length of the CDR3 is 14 residues. In DNA, the CDR3 is TGCGCCAGCAGCCAGGGGGTATCGTACAATGAGCAGTTCTTC. It is translated as CASSQGVSYNEQFF.